This T cell receptor beta chain stems from a study of OX40 agonist ivuxolimab in advanced cancers. Study in general: Across the patients, intravenous ivuxolimab was delivered every 2 weeks at 0.01 to 10 mg/kg. Hepatocellular carcinoma, melanoma, renal cell or head and neck cancer was diagnosed in the dose-escalation patients. Allowance was made for prior anti-PD-1, anti-PD-L1 or anti-CTLA-4 therapy, and about 37% had some.

Whole-study findings and limits: Expanded clones tended on average to be more numerous among CD8+ T cells than CD4+.

With respect to this clone: Its antigen is unknown.

Only in-frame clones appear in the TCRdb table, and some are missing; sequencing was by immunoSEQ multiplex PCR. This table has over 70,000 clones, 90% to 95% appearing once. V was pared by 6 bases and J by 2 bases, with 8 bases of the junction left unmatched. Germline-derived CDR1 and CDR2 are LNHDA and SQIVND (reference sequence). CDR3 size: 15 residues. The sequences come from CD4+ or CD8+ T cells sorted from blood, collected in a trial of the OX40 agonist ivuxolimab. The V call is TRBV19, the J call TRBJ2-3, with 7 bases matching TRBD2. This TCR derives from an adult with an advanced solid tumor such as melanoma, head and neck, liver or kidney cancer. CDR3 coding DNA: TGTGCCAGTAGCCCGATAGCGGGCTCCACAGATACGCAGTATTTT. Translation: CASSPIAGSTDTQYF.